The 11 T cell receptor beta chains below come from one sample, sequenced in a study of regulatory T cells in long-lasting Graves disease. Construction of the TCR beta libraries employed iRepertoire HTBI primers in conjunction with Arm-PCR of CDR3 regions. TCRdb re-called the multiplex PCR reads with MiXCR, one entry per CDR3 protein. The sample shows around 420,000 distinct CDR3 sequences, about 15% of them seen only once. Time point described: newly diagnosed GD, antithyroid drugs for less than 3 months. After RNA was extracted from PBMCs, the TCR library was made from it. This same sample was also taken into another study, of T cells in Graves' hyperthyroidism and ophthalmopathy.

The sample in question was peripheral blood mononuclear cells (PBMCs), obtained at new diagnosis, from a patient treated with antithyroid drugs. Receptor source: a woman aged 40 to 50 with Graves disease.

This clonotype has a count of ten or more. The rearrangement joins TRBV11-3 to TRBJ2-1; D uncertain. CDR1 is SGHNT and CDR2 is YENEEA in the germline V gene. The CDR3 spans 14 residues. The germline V and J ends were trimmed by 6 bases and 9 bases, with 18 bases remaining between them. The CDR3 DNA follows: TGTGCCAGCAGTCCCGGACGAGCCCTCAGTGAGCAGTTCTTC. Translation gives CASSPGRALSEQFF.

This clonotype was counted only a few times. The chain carries TRBV19 and TRBJ1-3; unclear D gene. Germline values: CDR1 LNHDA, CDR2 SQIVND (reference sequence). There are 14 residues in the CDR3. Trimming took off 7 bases at V and 0 bases at J, with 10 bases between the two ends. The CDR3: CASMADYSGNTIYF. The CDR3 DNA reads as TGTGCCAGTATGGCAGACTACTCTGGAAACACCATATATTTT.

The chain has TRBV11-1 and TRBJ1-2; D ambiguous. Per germline, CDR1 SGHAT and CDR2 FQDESV (reference sequence). CDR3 length: 15 residues. V was trimmed by 0 bases and J by 3 bases, leaving 11 bases between them. CDR3 amino acids: CASSLATGGDYGYTF. The CDR3 DNA is TGTGCCAGCAGCTTAGCAACCGGCGGGGACTATGGCTACACCTTC.

This clonotype was observed many times. J is TRBJ2-1 and V is TRBV7-2; D is unresolved. The V end was cut by 1 base, the J end by 4 bases, with 5 bases between. Germline values: CDR1 SGHTA, CDR2 FQGNSA. The CDR3 is 13 residues long. CDR3: CASSLGDYNEQFF. CDR3 nucleotides: TGTGCCAGCAGCTTAGGGGATTACAATGAGCAGTTCTTC. Drawing the rest from reference TRBV7-2 and TRBJ2-1, the complete variable domain is GAGVSQSPSNKVTEKGKDVELRCDPISGHTALYWYRQSLGQGLEFLIYFQGNSAPDKSGLPSDRFSAERTGGSVSTLTIQRTQQEDSAVYLCASSLGDYNEQFFGPGTRLTVL.

At least ten counts were recorded for this clonotype. This chain uses TRBV28 with TRBJ2-7; D might be TRBD2 (6 bases). With 7 bases removed from V and 2 bases from J, the gap between germline ends came to 12 bases. This CDR3 contains 13 residues. Germline V lookup: CDR1 MDHEN, CDR2 SYDVKM. The DNA for the CDR3 is TGTGCCAGCAAAATAGCGGAAGCCTACGAGCAGTACTTC. This translates into CASKIAEAYEQYF. The full variable domain, rest sourced from reference TRBV28 and TRBJ2-7, is DVKVTQSSRYLVKRTGEKVFLECVQDMDHENMFWYRQDPGLGLRLIYFSYDVKMKEKGDIPEGYSVSREKKERFSLILESASTNQTSMYLCASKIAEAYEQYFGPGTRLTVT.

This clonotype has at least ten counts. The gene calls are TRBV20-1 and TRBJ2-3; 9 positions match TRBD1. The length of the CDR3 is 15 residues. Germline CDR1 DFQATT, CDR2 SNEGSKA (reference sequence). J was trimmed by 6 bases and V by 2 bases; bases with no gene match: 9. The CDR3 sequence is CSARTDRGVLDTQYF. CDR3 DNA sequence: TGCAGTGCTAGAACCGACAGGGGGGTTCTGGATACGCAGTATTTT.

The sample holds many counts of this clonotype. The chain employs TRBV12-3 or TRBV12-4 and TRBJ2-7; possibly TRBD2 for D (6 bases). Trimming took off 6 bases at V and 3 bases at J, with 24 bases between the two ends. The CDR3 covers 17 residues. CDR3 sequence reads: CASSGAGGNFKDYEQYF. The CDR3 nucleotides are TGTGCCAGCAGCGGGGCGGGCGGGAACTTCAAGGACTACGAGCAGTACTTC.

This clonotype showed up many times. CDR3 nucleotide sequence: TGTGCCAGCACTAAGACTAGCGGGGTCTACAATGAGCAGTTCTTC. Encoded protein: CASTKTSGVYNEQFF. The J gene is TRBJ2-1, the V gene TRBV12-3 or TRBV12-4, with 11 bases lining up with TRBD2. Trimming removed 7 bases from V and 3 bases from J; junction bases left unmatched: 5. The CDR3 loop spans 15 amino acids.

This clonotype was counted a few times. V usage is TRBV20-1 and J usage is TRBJ2-7, with D perhaps matching TRBD2 (6 bases). V was clipped by 4 bases and J by 1 base, with 17 bases between them. Germline V gene lookup returns CDR1 DFQATT and CDR2 SNEGSKA (reference sequence). This CDR3 contains 15 residues. As DNA, the CDR3 is TGCAGTGCTAAAGGGGTAGCGGATGCTTCCTACGAGCAGTACTTC. Translation: CSAKGVADASYEQYF.

Worth noting for this clonotype: A junction boundary mismatches the germline segment, possibly from a read error. The chain carries TRBV7-2 and TRBJ2-5; TRBD1 or TRBD2 may be the D gene (5 bases each). The CDR3 contains 14 residues. The germline CDR1 and CDR2 sequences are SGHTA and FQGNSA. CDR3 nucleotide sequence: TGTGCCAGCAGCTTAGCGGGACGGCAAGAGGCCCAGTACTTC. Amino acids: CASSLAGRQEAQYF.

This chain connects TRBV7-2 to TRBJ1-6, with D unresolved. This CDR3 is 15 amino acids long. Germline V gene data show CDR1 as SGHTA and CDR2 as FQGNSA. V was clipped by 1 base and J by 9 bases, with 13 bases between them. Written as DNA, the CDR3 is TGTGCCAGCAGCTTAGAATGGAGTTTGGGTTCACCCCTCCACTTT. Protein sequence: CASSLEWSLGSPLHF.